A single sample is the source of the 15 T cell receptor beta chains below, sequenced in a study of immune heterogeneity within non-small cell lung tumors (dated by TCRdb to the late 2010s). Genomic DNA was extracted from bulk tumor tissue and used as the TCR template, and approximately 600 ng gDNA was amplified per sample. During surgery, several biopsies were collected from each primary tumor and placed as far from one another as possible within the tumor mass. The study cohort was described as untreated and was composed of newly diagnosed NSCLC cases undergoing curative surgery. Sequencing was carried out with a HiSeq X Ten. A multiplex PCR system amplified the TCR beta CDR3 region, with a first 10-cycle round using 32 V-gene forward and 13 J-gene reverse primers. In TCRdb, the public reads were trimmed at Q25 with fastp and aligned with MiXCR, with productive beta chains retained. CDR3 protein sequences are deduplicated, and each keeps its most common genes and DNA. This sample has some 2,800 distinct CDR3 sequences in its table, and approximately 55% of those were observed once. The leading ten clones occupy around 10% of the sample.

Sequencing used lung tumor tissue. These receptors were obtained from a man in his sixties with non-small cell lung cancer.

The chain carries TRBV6-2 or TRBV6-3 and TRBJ1-3; possible D gene TRBD1, 5 bases. CDR1 and CDR2 from the germline V gene are MNHEY and SVGEGT. This CDR3 has 15 residues. Trimming shortened V by 6 bases and J by 2 bases, and 14 bases separated the two germline ends. The CDR3 region has the DNA TGTGCCAGCAGACCCAGACAGTTACCTGGAAACACCATATATTTT. This codes for CASRPRQLPGNTIYF.

The chain joins TRBV7-9 to TRBJ2-1; 13 bases match TRBD2. CDR1 is SEHNR, CDR2 FQNEAQ, per germline (reference sequence). The CDR3 spans 15 residues. V was pared by 7 bases and J by 8 bases, with 8 bases of the junction left unmatched. CDR3 sequence reads: CASTGTSGKHDEQFF. The CDR3 coding sequence is TGTGCCAGCACCGGGACTAGCGGGAAACATGATGAGCAGTTCTTC.

A few counts support this clonotype. The chain combines TRBV4-2 with TRBJ2-1, with D hard to call. This CDR3 has 16 amino acids. From germline, CDR1 is LGHNA and CDR2 YNFKEQ. V lost 0 bases to trimming and J lost 3 bases, with 12 bases between them. The CDR3 bases are TGTGCCAGCAGCCAAGATCTCGAGAGCCTCTACAATGAGCAGTTCTTC. Encoded protein: CASSQDLESLYNEQFF.

This sequence joins TRBV11-1 and TRBJ1-1, with TRBD1 as a possible D gene (5 bases). Germline CDR1 is SGHAT and CDR2 is FQDESV (reference sequence). V was trimmed by 7 bases and J by 5 bases, leaving 20 bases between them. The length of the CDR3 is 15 residues. The CDR3 region is CASTRREGSGTEAFF. DNA of the CDR3: TGTGCCAGCACCCGAAGGGAGGGGTCTGGGACTGAAGCTTTCTTT.

The chain combines TRBV5-1 with TRBJ2-2; 10 bases align to TRBD2. The CDR3 totals 13 residues. Germline-derived CDR1 and CDR2 are SGHRS and YFSETQ. V dropped 5 bases and J dropped 5; count of bases not matched to a gene: 0. The CDR3 region has the DNA TGCGCCAGCAGGACTAGCGGGACCGGGGAGCTGTTTTTT. Translated: CASRTSGTGELFF.

The V call is TRBV6-2 or TRBV6-3, the J call TRBJ2-1; D call uncertain. The V and J ends lost 5 bases and 4 bases respectively, with 18 bases between them. This CDR3 comprises 16 residues. Germline lookup yields CDR1 MNHEY and CDR2 SVGEGT. The CDR3: CASSTKPPDHYNEQFF. Here the CDR3 DNA reads TGTGCCAGCAGTACCAAACCACCCGACCATTACAATGAGCAGTTCTTC.

The sample holds one count of this clonotype. V gene TRBV3-1 combines with J gene TRBJ1-3; D call uncertain. Germline V gene data show CDR1 as LGHDT and CDR2 as YNNKEL (reference sequence). The germline V and J ends were trimmed by 0 bases and 5 bases, with 11 bases remaining between them. This CDR3 is built from 15 residues. As DNA, the CDR3 is TGTGCCAGCAGCCAAGAATCTCAAGCGAGAAACACCATATATTTT. It yields the protein CASSQESQARNTIYF.

This clonotype has only a few counts. V and J are TRBV28 and TRBJ2-7; D call uncertain. V lost 2 bases, J lost 1 base, and 3 bases lay in between. The CDR3 runs to 12 residues. Per germline, CDR1 MDHEN and CDR2 SYDVKM. The CDR3: CASSLISYEQYF. For the CDR3, the DNA is TGTGCCAGCAGTTTAATTTCCTACGAGCAGTACTTC.

This clonotype was counted only a few times. The chain uses TRBV7-2 and TRBJ2-7; D is undetermined. V was cut by 4 bases and J by 1 base, with 5 bases left in between. This CDR3 region has 12 residues. CDR1 and CDR2 (germline): SGHTA, FQGNSA. The DNA of the CDR3 is TGTGCCAGCAGCTCGACTTCCTACGAGCAGTACTTC. Amino acid sequence: CASSSTSYEQYF.

J is TRBJ1-6 and V is TRBV7-3; 7 bases line up with TRBD1. Germline V gives CDR1 SGHTA, CDR2 FQGTGA. Germline trimming cut 2 bases from V and 10 bases from J; bases unmatched to any gene: 2. This CDR3 is 13 amino acids long. CDR3 region: CASSLDRDSPLHF. CDR3 DNA sequence: TGTGCCAGCAGCTTAGACAGGGACTCACCCCTCCACTTT.

This chain links TRBV5-1 with TRBJ2-2; D call uncertain. From germline, CDR1 is SGHRS and CDR2 YFSETQ. V gave up 3 bases and J gave up 1 base, with 4 bases separating them. This CDR3 region has 13 residues. As DNA, the CDR3 is TGCGCCAGCAGCTCCTGGAACACCGGGGAGCTGTTTTTT. Residues: CASSSWNTGELFF.

This clonotype has a handful of counts. The rearrangement uses TRBV2 and TRBJ1-4; D might be TRBD1 (5 bases). The germline V gene encodes CDR1 SNHLY and CDR2 FYNNEI. The CDR3 length is 13 residues. V was clipped by 7 bases and J by 8 bases, with 14 bases between them. In DNA form, the CDR3 reads TGTGCCAGCAAGGTCCGGGGCGGGGAAAAACTGTTTTTT. It translates to CASKVRGGEKLFF.

The V and J genes are TRBV6-1 and TRBJ1-2; D gene ambiguous. The V end lost 3 bases, the J end lost 2 bases, and 4 bases lay between the germline ends. Germline V CDR1 and CDR2: MNHNS, SASEGT. This CDR3 is built from 12 residues. CDR3 in DNA: TGTGCCAGCAGTGACAGGAACTATGGCTACACCTTC. The encoded protein is CASSDRNYGYTF.

V and J are TRBV9 and TRBJ2-7, with D possibly being TRBD2 (7 bases). The CDR3 is made up of 15 amino acids. CDR1 is SGDLS and CDR2 is YYNGEE in the germline V gene. Trimming took off 0 bases at V and 2 bases at J, with 12 bases between the two ends. CDR3 protein: CASSVGGGGAYEQYF. CDR3 nucleotides: TGTGCCAGCAGCGTAGGAGGAGGGGGGGCCTACGAGCAGTACTTC.

The chain employs TRBV30 and TRBJ1-2; 8 bases line up with TRBD1. Germline CDR1 is GTSNPN and CDR2 is SVGIG (reference sequence). V shed 4 bases and J 7 bases; nucleotides not matched to a gene: 17. This CDR3 spans 16 amino acids. Here the CDR3 reads CAWTKGEFRGHGGYTF. CDR3 coding DNA: TGTGCCTGGACCAAAGGCGAATTCAGGGGGCACGGTGGCTACACCTTC.